This T cell receptor beta chain derives from a study of immune evolution from preneoplasia to lung adenocarcinoma. TCRdb keeps only in-frame clones here, not all; method: immunoSEQ multiplex PCR. The data contain several thousand clones, 80% to 85% of them singletons. Germline-derived CDR1 and CDR2 are SGHTA and FQGTGA. This CDR3 is built from 13 residues. The V and J ends lost 0 bases and 12 bases respectively, with 12 bases between them. Between about 2014 and 2018, patients underwent resection in Japan or China. The clonotype originates from a donor aged 70 or over with lung adenocarcinoma. The sample consisted of FFPE lung adenocarcinoma in situ tissue. The chain is built from TRBV7-3 and TRBJ2-1; D perhaps matches TRBD1 (6 bases). Here the CDR3 DNA reads TGTGCCAGCAGCTTAACGCCGGGACAACGGCAGTTCTTC. Translated: CASSLTPGQRQFF. The full variable domain, its missing parts supplied by reference TRBV7-3 and TRBJ2-1, is GAGVSQTPSNKVTEKGKYVELRCDPISGHTALYWYRQSLGQGPEFLIYFQGTGAADDSGLPNDRFFAVRPEGSVSTLKIQRTERGDSAVYLCASSLTPGQRQFFGPGTRLTVL.